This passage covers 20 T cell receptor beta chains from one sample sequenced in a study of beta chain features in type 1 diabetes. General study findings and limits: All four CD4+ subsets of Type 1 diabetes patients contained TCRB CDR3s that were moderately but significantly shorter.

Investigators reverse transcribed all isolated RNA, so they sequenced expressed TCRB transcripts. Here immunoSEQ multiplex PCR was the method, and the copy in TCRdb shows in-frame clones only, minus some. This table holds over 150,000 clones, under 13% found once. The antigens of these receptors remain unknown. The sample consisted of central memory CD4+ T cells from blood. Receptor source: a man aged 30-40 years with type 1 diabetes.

The CDR3 region has the DNA TGTGCCAGCAGAGGATCCGGGACAGGGAAAATCGAAGCTTTCTTT. Its protein is CASRGSGTGKIEAFF. V and J are TRBV6-5 and TRBJ1-1; 9 bases match TRBD1. The CDR3 runs to 15 residues. Germline trimming cut 6 bases from V and 8 bases from J; bases unmatched to any gene: 13. The germline V gene encodes CDR1 MNHEY and CDR2 SVGAGI.

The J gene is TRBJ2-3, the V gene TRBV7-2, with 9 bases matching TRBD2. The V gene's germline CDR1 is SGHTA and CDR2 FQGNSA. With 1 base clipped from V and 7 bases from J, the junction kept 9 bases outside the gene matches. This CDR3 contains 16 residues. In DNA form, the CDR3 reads TGTGCCAGCAGCTTAGGAACCGGGACTAGCCTAAATACGCAGTATTTT. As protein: CASSLGTGTSLNTQYF. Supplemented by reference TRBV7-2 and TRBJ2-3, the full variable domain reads GAGVSQSPSNKVTEKGKDVELRCDPISGHTALYWYRQSLGQGLEFLIYFQGNSAPDKSGLPSDRFSAERTGGSVSTLTIQRTQQEDSAVYLCASSLGTGTSLNTQYFGPGTRLTVL.

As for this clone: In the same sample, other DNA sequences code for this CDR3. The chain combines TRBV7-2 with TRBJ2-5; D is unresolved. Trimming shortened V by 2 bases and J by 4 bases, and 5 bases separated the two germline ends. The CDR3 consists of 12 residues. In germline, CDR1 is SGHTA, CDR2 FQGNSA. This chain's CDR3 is CASSLRGETQYF. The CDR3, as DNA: TGTGCCAGCAGCTTAAGAGGAGAGACCCAGTACTTC.

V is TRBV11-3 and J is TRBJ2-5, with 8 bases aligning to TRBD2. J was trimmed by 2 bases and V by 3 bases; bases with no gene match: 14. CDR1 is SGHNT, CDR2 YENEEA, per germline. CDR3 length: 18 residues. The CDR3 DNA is TGTGCCAGCAGCTTCCCCGTTGGAGCGGGAGCAGTGCAAGAGACCCAGTACTTC. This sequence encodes CASSFPVGAGAVQETQYF.

The DNA for the CDR3 is TGTGCCAGCAGGTTTAGCGGGGGATGGGGGGATGAGCAGTTCTTC. Translated: CASRFSGGWGDEQFF. The V gene is TRBV7-2, the J gene TRBJ2-1; 9 bases are a match to TRBD2. Trimming took 6 bases from V and 8 from J; bases not matched to a gene: 11. CDR3 length: 15 residues. In germline, CDR1 is SGHTA, CDR2 FQGNSA. Full variable domain (outside the CDR3, taken from reference TRBV7-2 and TRBJ2-1): GAGVSQSPSNKVTEKGKDVELRCDPISGHTALYWYRQSLGQGLEFLIYFQGNSAPDKSGLPSDRFSAERTGGSVSTLTIQRTQQEDSAVYLCASRFSGGWGDEQFFGPGTRLTVL.

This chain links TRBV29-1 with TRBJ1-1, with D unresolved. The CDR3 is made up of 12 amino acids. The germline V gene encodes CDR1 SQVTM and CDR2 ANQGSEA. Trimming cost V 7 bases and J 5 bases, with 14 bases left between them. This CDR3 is CSATYAGTEAFF. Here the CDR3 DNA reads TGCAGCGCTACCTACGCGGGGACTGAAGCTTTCTTT. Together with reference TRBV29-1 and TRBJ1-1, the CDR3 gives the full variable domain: SAVISQKPSRDICQRGTSLTIQCQVDSQVTMMFWYRQQPGQSLTLIATANQGSEATYESGFVIDKFPISRPNLTFSTLTVSNMSPEDSSIYLCSATYAGTEAFFGQGTRLTVV.

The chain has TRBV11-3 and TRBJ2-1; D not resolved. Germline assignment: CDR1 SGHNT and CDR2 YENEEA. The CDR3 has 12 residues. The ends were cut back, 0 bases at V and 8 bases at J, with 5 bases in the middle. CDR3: CASSLDPDEQFF. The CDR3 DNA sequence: TGTGCCAGCAGCTTAGATCCTGATGAGCAGTTCTTC. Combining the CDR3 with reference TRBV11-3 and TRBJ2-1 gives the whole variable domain EAGVVQSPRYKIIEKKQPVAFWCNPISGHNTLYWYLQNLGQGPELLIRYENEEAVDDSQLPKDRFSAERLKGVDSTLKIQPAELGDSAVYLCASSLDPDEQFFGPGTRLTVL.

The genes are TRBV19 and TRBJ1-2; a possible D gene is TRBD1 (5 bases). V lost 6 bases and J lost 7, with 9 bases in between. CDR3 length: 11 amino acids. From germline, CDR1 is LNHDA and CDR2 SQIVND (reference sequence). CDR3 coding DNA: TGTGCCAGTAGGGCCCAGGGTGGCTACACCTTC. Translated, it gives CASRAQGGYTF.

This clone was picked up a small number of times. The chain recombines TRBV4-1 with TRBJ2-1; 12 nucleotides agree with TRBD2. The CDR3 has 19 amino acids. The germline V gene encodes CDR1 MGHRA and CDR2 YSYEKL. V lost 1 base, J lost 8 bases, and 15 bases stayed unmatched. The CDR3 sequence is CASSQVDYQTSGRKDEQFF. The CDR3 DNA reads TGCGCCAGCAGCCAAGTCGACTACCAAACTAGCGGGAGGAAAGATGAGCAGTTCTTC.

CDR3 sequence (DNA): TGCAGCGTTCGACTAGCGGGAGCCTACGAGCAGTACTTC. It specifies CSVRLAGAYEQYF. The J gene is TRBJ2-5, the V gene TRBV29-1; 12 bases agree with TRBD2. The closer fit of TRBJ2-7 to the DNA end suggests the J call may be wrong. The CDR3 contains 13 residues. Germline-derived CDR1 and CDR2 are SQVTM and ANQGSEA.

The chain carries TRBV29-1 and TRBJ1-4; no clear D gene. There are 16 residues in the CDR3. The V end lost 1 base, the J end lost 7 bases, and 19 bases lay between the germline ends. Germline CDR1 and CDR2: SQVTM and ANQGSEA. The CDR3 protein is CSVEAPRVGGSEKLFF. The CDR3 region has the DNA TGCAGCGTTGAAGCCCCCCGCGTCGGAGGGAGTGAAAAACTGTTTTTT.

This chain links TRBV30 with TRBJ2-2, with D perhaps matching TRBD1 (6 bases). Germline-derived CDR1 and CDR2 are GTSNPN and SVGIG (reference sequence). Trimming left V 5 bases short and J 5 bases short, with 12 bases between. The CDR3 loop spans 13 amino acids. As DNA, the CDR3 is TGTGCCTGGCGCACAGGGTGGACCGGGGAGCTGTTTTTT. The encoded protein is CAWRTGWTGELFF.

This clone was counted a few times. The CDR3: CASSPAQGTGSYEQYF. In DNA, the CDR3 is TGCGCCAGCAGCCCGGCGCAGGGGACAGGGTCCTACGAGCAGTACTTC. J is TRBJ2-7 and V is TRBV5-1, with TRBD1 matching 9 bases. Looked up from germline, CDR1 is SGHRS and CDR2 is YFSETQ. The CDR3 length is 16 residues. The V segment lost 4 bases and the J segment 1 base; nucleotides outside the gene matches: 9.

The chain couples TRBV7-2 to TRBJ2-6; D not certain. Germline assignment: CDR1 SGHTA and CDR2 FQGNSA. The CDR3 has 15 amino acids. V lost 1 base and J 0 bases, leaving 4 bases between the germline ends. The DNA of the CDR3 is TGTGCCAGCAGCTTAGGTAACTCTGGGGCCAACGTCCTGACTTTC. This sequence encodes CASSLGNSGANVLTF. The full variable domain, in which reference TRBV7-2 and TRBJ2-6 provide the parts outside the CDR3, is GAGVSQSPSNKVTEKGKDVELRCDPISGHTALYWYRQSLGQGLEFLIYFQGNSAPDKSGLPSDRFSAERTGGSVSTLTIQRTQQEDSAVYLCASSLGNSGANVLTFGAGSRLTVL.

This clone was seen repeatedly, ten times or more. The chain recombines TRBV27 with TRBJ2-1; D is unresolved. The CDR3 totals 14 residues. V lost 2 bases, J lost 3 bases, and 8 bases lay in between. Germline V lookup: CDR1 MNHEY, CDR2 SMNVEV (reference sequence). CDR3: CASSLGGVYNEQFF. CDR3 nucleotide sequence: TGTGCCAGCAGTTTAGGCGGTGTCTACAATGAGCAGTTCTTC.

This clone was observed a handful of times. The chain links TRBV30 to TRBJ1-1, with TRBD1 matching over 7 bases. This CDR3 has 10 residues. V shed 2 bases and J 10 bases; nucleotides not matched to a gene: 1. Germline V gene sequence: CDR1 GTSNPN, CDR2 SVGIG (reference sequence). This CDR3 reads CAWSHRGAFF. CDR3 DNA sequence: TGTGCCTGGAGTCACAGGGGAGCTTTCTTT.

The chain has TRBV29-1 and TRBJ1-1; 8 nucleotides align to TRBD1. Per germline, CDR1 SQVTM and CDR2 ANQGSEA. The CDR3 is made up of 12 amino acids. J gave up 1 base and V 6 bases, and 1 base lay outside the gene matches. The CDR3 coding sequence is TGCAGCGTCGACAGGGGGAACACTGAAGCTTTCTTT. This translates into CSVDRGNTEAFF.

The CDR3 loop is CASYPGTENIQYF. DNA of the CDR3: TGTGCCAGCTACCCCGGGACAGAAAACATTCAGTACTTC. The rearrangement links TRBV28 to TRBJ2-4; 7 bases match TRBD1. V lost 8 bases to trimming and J lost 5 bases; unmatched junction nucleotides: 6. This CDR3 is built from 13 residues. Germline CDR1 is MDHEN and CDR2 is SYDVKM.

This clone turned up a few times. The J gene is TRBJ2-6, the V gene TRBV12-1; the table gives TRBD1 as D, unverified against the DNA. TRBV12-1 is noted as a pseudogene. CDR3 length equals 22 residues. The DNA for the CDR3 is TGTGCCAGCAGCACAACTACCCTCCCTCGGGACAGGGAGGAGTATCGGGCCAACGTCCTGACTTTC. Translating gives CASSTTTLPRDREEYRANVLTF.

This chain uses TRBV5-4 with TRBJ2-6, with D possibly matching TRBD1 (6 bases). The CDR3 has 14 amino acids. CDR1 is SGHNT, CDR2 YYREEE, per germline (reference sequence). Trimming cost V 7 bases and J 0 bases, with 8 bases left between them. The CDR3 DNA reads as TGTGCCAGCGCACAGGGCTCTGGGGCCAACGTCCTGACTTTC. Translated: CASAQGSGANVLTF.